This TCR beta chain is drawn from a study of blood T cell repertoires in COVID-19. Profiled with immunoSEQ multiplex PCR; TCRdb holds only in-frame clones, not every one. The table lists hundreds of thousands of clones, roughly 85% of them singletons. V gave up 4 bases and J gave up 0 bases, with 6 bases separating them. The germline CDR1 and CDR2 sequences are WNHNN and SYGVQD (reference sequence). The CDR3 consists of 13 residues. Sequencing was carried out using peripheral blood. The clonotype comes from a man aged 40-49 years with acute or convalescent COVID-19. This chain joins TRBV10-1 and TRBJ2-5; no reliable D call. This CDR3 reads CASSGNYQETQYF. The CDR3 DNA reads as TGCGCCAGCAGTGGAAACTACCAAGAGACCCAGTACTTC.